This entry lists 28 T cell receptor beta chains sequenced from one sample in a study of blood T cells in healthy people across ages. The second PCR ran roughly 7 to 11 cycles with a sample-barcoded 5' primer and J-beta primers. In TCRdb, the 5' RACE reads were re-called with MiXCR into one record per CDR3 protein. The data show about 800,000 distinct CDR3 sequences, 55% to 70% seen once. Input material: blood. The receptors shown here come from a man under 40 in good health.

The chain is built from TRBV5-5 and TRBJ1-2; D is perhaps TRBD1 (6 bases). Germline CDR1 SGHKS, CDR2 YYEKEE (reference sequence). V shed 1 base and J shed 0 bases, with 13 bases lying between them. There are 16 residues in the CDR3. CDR3 loop: CASSLRTQGTNYGYTF. The CDR3 nucleotides are TGTGCCAGCAGCTTGAGGACCCAGGGGACTAACTATGGCTACACCTTC.

Comment on this clonotype: Germline is not matched at one junction end, which may reflect a read error. Here the CDR3 reads CVSTTTGGGVQFF. The CDR3 nucleotides are TGTGTCAGCACTACGACTGGAGGGGGGGTGCAGTTCTTC. This chain joins TRBV6-2 or TRBV6-3 and TRBJ2-1; TRBD2 might be the D (7 bases). The CDR3 loop spans 13 amino acids. Germline CDR1 MNHEY, CDR2 SVGEGT.

This clonotype was counted a few times. The chain is built from TRBV7-2 and TRBJ2-7, with TRBD2 as a possible D gene (5 bases). This CDR3 contains 13 residues. The V gene's germline CDR1 is SGHTA and CDR2 FQGNSA. V lost 6 bases and J lost 3, with 12 bases in between. CDR3 residues: CASSQGGNYEQYF. The CDR3 bases are TGTGCCAGCAGTCAAGGAGGAAACTACGAGCAGTACTTC.

This chain connects TRBV7-2 to TRBJ2-5; D not certain. V was clipped by 2 bases and J by 4 bases, with 11 bases between them. The germline gives CDR1 SGHTA, CDR2 FQGNSA. CDR3 size: 14 residues. CDR3 nucleotide sequence: TGTGCCAGCAGCTTAAAGAACCTCCCAGAGACCCAGTACTTC. Translating it yields CASSLKNLPETQYF.

The V call is TRBV7-6, the J call TRBJ1-2; D is unclear. The CDR3 contains 16 residues. V lost 5 bases, J lost 1 base, and 17 bases lay in between. Germline assignment: CDR1 SGHVS and CDR2 FNYEAQ. CDR3 DNA sequence: TGTGCCAGCAGCGCCGGACGGGCGGGGAATAACTATGGCTACACCTTC. Amino acid sequence: CASSAGRAGNNYGYTF.

This chain connects TRBV7-2 to TRBJ1-2; D is undetermined. CDR3 length: 13 residues. The V end lost 5 bases, the J end lost 4 bases, and 11 bases lay between the germline ends. Germline V gives CDR1 SGHTA, CDR2 FQGNSA. In nucleotides, the CDR3 is TGTGCCAGCAGCCCAGGACGGTCCTATGGCTACACCTTC. This sequence encodes CASSPGRSYGYTF.

The chain has TRBV12-3 or TRBV12-4 and TRBJ2-4, with 11 bases that match TRBD2. The last part of the DNA fits TRBJ2-7 better; the J call may be wrong. This CDR3 has 15 amino acids. Here the CDR3 DNA reads TGTGCCAGCAGCCGAATTAGCGGGGGGGCCGACGAGCAGTACTTC. Translation gives CASSRISGGADEQYF.

V and J are TRBV12-3 or TRBV12-4 and TRBJ1-5; 7 nucleotides align to TRBD1. The CDR3 runs to 15 residues. Trimming took 6 bases from V and 3 from J; bases not matched to a gene: 8. The CDR3 DNA is TGTGCCAGCAGGCCAGGGGGATCCCTCAATCAGCCCCAGCATTTT. It specifies CASRPGGSLNQPQHF.

The V call is TRBV29-1, the J call TRBJ2-3, with D unclear. Germline V gene data show CDR1 as SQVTM and CDR2 as ANQGSEA. V gave up 6 bases and J gave up 6 bases, with 16 bases separating them. The CDR3 is made up of 13 amino acids. The CDR3 is CSVGTLLGDTQYF. The DNA of the CDR3 is TGCAGCGTCGGAACTCTTTTGGGGGATACGCAGTATTTT.

This clonotype was picked up a small number of times. This chain uses TRBV5-1 with TRBJ2-1; TRBD2 matches at 10 bases. The CDR3 loop spans 15 amino acids. V lost 3 bases, J lost 9 bases, and 9 bases stayed unmatched. Germline loops: CDR1 SGHRS, CDR2 YFSETQ. CDR3 bases: TGCGCCAGCAGCTCCGCAAGCGGGAGGGCTGGTGAGCAGTTCTTC. Amino acids: CASSSASGRAGEQFF.

V usage is TRBV7-2 and J usage is TRBJ1-1; D gene uncertain. The V end lost 0 bases, the J end lost 4 bases, and 9 bases lay between the germline ends. Germline V gene sequence: CDR1 SGHTA, CDR2 FQGNSA. The CDR3 contains 14 residues. In DNA form, the CDR3 reads TGTGCCAGCAGCTTAGCGGCCTGGAGCACTGAAGCTTTCTTT. Residues: CASSLAAWSTEAFF. Full variable domain (remainder filled in from reference TRBV7-2 and TRBJ1-1): GAGVSQSPSNKVTEKGKDVELRCDPISGHTALYWYRQSLGQGLEFLIYFQGNSAPDKSGLPSDRFSAERTGGSVSTLTIQRTQQEDSAVYLCASSLAAWSTEAFFGQGTRLTVV.

This clonotype has more than one count but fewer than ten. The chain is built from TRBV29-1 and TRBJ2-5; 8 positions match TRBD2. The junction had 11 bases not matched to a gene; V was cut back by 6 bases and J by 5 bases. Germline CDR1 is SQVTM and CDR2 is ANQGSEA. The CDR3 totals 14 residues. CDR3 sequence (DNA): TGCAGCGTGCCGATTAGCGGGACGGGTGAGACCCAGTACTTC. It codes for CSVPISGTGETQYF. Full variable domain (outside the CDR3, taken from reference TRBV29-1 and TRBJ2-5): SAVISQKPSRDICQRGTSLTIQCQVDSQVTMMFWYRQQPGQSLTLIATANQGSEATYESGFVIDKFPISRPNLTFSTLTVSNMSPEDSSIYLCSVPISGTGETQYFGPGTRLLVL.

The rearrangement links TRBV6-5 to TRBJ2-5; D might be TRBD2 (6 bases). V was shortened by 6 bases and J by 4 bases, with 12 bases between the two germline ends. Germline assignment: CDR1 MNHEY and CDR2 SVGAGI. The CDR3 loop spans 13 amino acids. The CDR3 protein is CASRTSSTETQYF. The CDR3 nucleotides are TGTGCCAGCAGGACTAGTTCGACAGAGACCCAGTACTTC.

J is TRBJ2-5 and V is TRBV6-6, with a possible D match to TRBD2 (5 bases). From germline, CDR1 is MNHNY and CDR2 SVGAGI (reference sequence). Trimming removed 2 bases at V and 11 bases at J, with 18 bases between. This CDR3 has 14 residues. DNA of the CDR3: TGTGCCAGCAGTTACGGTCCCCATGACGGGGAGCAGTACTTC. Residues: CASSYGPHDGEQYF.

This clonotype is a singleton in its sample. J is TRBJ2-5 and V is TRBV4-2; TRBD2 might be the D (7 bases). Germline lookup yields CDR1 LGHNA and CDR2 YNFKEQ. This CDR3 comprises 14 residues. Trimming removed 4 bases at V and 11 bases at J, with 20 bases between. CDR3 in amino acids: CASSPQGGAGEQYF. For the CDR3, the DNA is TGTGCCAGCAGCCCCCAAGGGGGGGCGGGAGAGCAGTACTTC.

This rearrangement joins TRBV5-4 to TRBJ2-7; 7 bases map to TRBD2. V shed 4 bases and J 3 bases; nucleotides not matched to a gene: 10. Germline-derived CDR1 and CDR2 are SGHNT and YYREEE (reference sequence). The CDR3 covers 15 residues. The CDR3 coding sequence is TGTGCCAGCAGCCAAGCGGGACCGATAGACTACGAGCAGTACTTC. Residues: CASSQAGPIDYEQYF.

V gene TRBV20-1 combines with J gene TRBJ1-2; D might be TRBD1 (5 bases). The CDR3 is 13 amino acids. Trimming took off 5 bases at V and 4 bases at J, with 14 bases between the two ends. From germline, CDR1 is DFQATT and CDR2 SNEGSKA (reference sequence). CDR3 DNA sequence: TGCAGTGCTTTTAATCCAGGGCCCTATGGCTACACCTTC. Its translation: CSAFNPGPYGYTF.

The rearrangement joins TRBV12-3 or TRBV12-4 to TRBJ2-1, with 8 bases aligning to TRBD2. This CDR3 is 19 amino acids long. V was clipped by 6 bases and J by 5 bases; unmatched bases: 21. Here the CDR3 DNA reads TGTGCCAGCAGGAGCCGGGAGGGCCTAGTCACGTGGAGGCACAATGAGCAGTTCTTC. Amino acids: CASRSREGLVTWRHNEQFF.

The chain recombines TRBV9 with TRBJ2-1; no firm D call. The CDR3 has 13 residues. The germline V and J ends were trimmed by 0 bases and 10 bases, with 11 bases remaining between them. Germline assignment: CDR1 SGDLS and CDR2 YYNGEE. The CDR3 reads CASSVGAGREQFF. DNA for the CDR3: TGTGCCAGCAGCGTAGGTGCCGGTCGGGAGCAGTTCTTC.

This clonotype occurred a few times. The chain joins TRBV29-1 to TRBJ2-1; 7 bases fit TRBD1. In germline, CDR1 is SQVTM, CDR2 ANQGSEA. Trimming cost V 8 bases and J 13 bases; bases outside gene matches: 11. This CDR3 comprises 11 residues. For the CDR3, the DNA is TGCAGCTCCATTTCCCGGGACAGACAGTTCTTC. Translating gives CSSISRDRQFF.

The J gene is TRBJ2-3, the V gene TRBV20-1; D not resolved. CDR1 is DFQATT, CDR2 SNEGSKA, per germline (reference sequence). The CDR3 extends over 12 amino acids. Trimming pared 6 bases from V and 8 bases from J, leaving 15 bases between. In DNA form, the CDR3 reads TGCAGTGCCCAAGTTCCGCCAAGTACGCAGTATTTT. Translating it yields CSAQVPPSTQYF.

This clonotype has ten or more counts. The CDR3 spells CASSFGILAGGETQYF. The CDR3 DNA reads as TGTGCCAGCAGCTTCGGTATTTTAGCGGGAGGGGAGACCCAGTACTTC. This chain connects TRBV7-2 to TRBJ2-5, with TRBD2 matching 11 bases. CDR3 length: 16 amino acids. Germline loops: CDR1 SGHTA, CDR2 FQGNSA. The V gene end was trimmed by 3 bases and the J gene end by 5 bases; junction bases not matched to a gene: 8.

Concerning this clonotype: Since a much larger clone is just one base distant, this may be a read error. The V gene is TRBV20-1, the J gene TRBJ2-5, with 8 bases lining up with TRBD2. The V gene's germline CDR1 is DFQATT and CDR2 SNEGSKA (reference sequence). The trim removed 0 bases at V and 5 bases at J, leaving 14 bases unmatched. The CDR3 is 17 residues long. CDR3 residues: CSARDPNYGGGRETQYF. The CDR3 coding sequence is TGCAGTGCTAGAGATCCGAACTACGGGGGGGGCCGGGAGACCCAGTACTTC.

This clonotype was observed a handful of times. The chain couples TRBV6-2 or TRBV6-3 to TRBJ1-2, with D maybe TRBD1 (5 bases). Germline V lookup: CDR1 MNHEY, CDR2 SVGEGT. Trimming shortened V by 2 bases and J by 8 bases, and 9 bases separated the two germline ends. This CDR3 contains 12 residues. The DNA for the CDR3 is TGTGCCAGCAGTTACATCGGGGACGGCTACACCTTC. Protein product: CASSYIGDGYTF.

This clonotype has a handful of counts. The chain combines TRBV18 with TRBJ2-7; 7 bases fit TRBD1. Germline V lookup: CDR1 KGHSH, CDR2 LQKENI. The junction had 11 bases not matched to a gene; V was cut back by 5 bases and J by 4 bases. This CDR3 contains 15 residues. CDR3: CASSDNAGGTYEQYF. Here the CDR3 DNA reads TGTGCCAGCTCAGACAACGCAGGGGGTACTTACGAGCAGTACTTC.

This clonotype is a singleton in its sample. An end of the junction does not agree with germline; a read error may underlie this. The V gene is TRBV7-6, the J gene TRBJ2-1; maybe TRBD1 (7 bases). CDR1 is SGHVS, CDR2 FNYEAQ, per germline. This CDR3 is 16 amino acids long. This CDR3 reads CASSPLRGASHNKQFF. The CDR3 nucleotides read TGTGCCAGCAGCCCGCTCAGGGGGGCCTCCCACAATAAGCAGTTCTTC.

About this clonotype: Compared with germline, one end of the junction differs, possibly owing to a read error. V gene TRBV6-2 or TRBV6-3 combines with J gene TRBJ2-5, with D perhaps TRBD1 (5 bases). The assigned J gene may be wrong: the sequence end matches TRBJ2-1 better. This CDR3 is 11 amino acids long. Germline V gene lookup returns CDR1 MNHEY and CDR2 SVGEGT. The CDR3 sequence: CASRDRETQFF. In DNA, the CDR3 is TGTGCAAGCAGGGATAGAGAGACCCAGTTCTTC.

This clonotype was seen a handful of times. This chain joins TRBV29-1 and TRBJ2-1; a weak D match, TRBD1 (5 bases). The CDR3 covers 10 residues. Trimming took off 6 bases at V and 9 bases at J, with 9 bases between the two ends. Germline V CDR1 and CDR2: SQVTM, ANQGSEA. As DNA, the CDR3 is TGCAGCGTAGGGGTTCTTGAGCAGTTCTTC. Translating gives CSVGVLEQFF.